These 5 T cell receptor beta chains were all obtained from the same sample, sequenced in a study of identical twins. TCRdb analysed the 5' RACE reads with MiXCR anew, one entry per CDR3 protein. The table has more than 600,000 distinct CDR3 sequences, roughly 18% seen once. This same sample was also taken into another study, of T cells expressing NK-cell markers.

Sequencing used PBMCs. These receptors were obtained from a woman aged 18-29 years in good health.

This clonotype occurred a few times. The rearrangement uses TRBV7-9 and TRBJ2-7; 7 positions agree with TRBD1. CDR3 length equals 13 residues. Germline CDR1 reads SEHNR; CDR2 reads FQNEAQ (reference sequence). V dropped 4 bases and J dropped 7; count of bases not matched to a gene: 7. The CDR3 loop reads CASSYDRVEEQYF. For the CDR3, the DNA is TGTGCCAGCAGCTATGACAGGGTGGAAGAGCAGTACTTC.

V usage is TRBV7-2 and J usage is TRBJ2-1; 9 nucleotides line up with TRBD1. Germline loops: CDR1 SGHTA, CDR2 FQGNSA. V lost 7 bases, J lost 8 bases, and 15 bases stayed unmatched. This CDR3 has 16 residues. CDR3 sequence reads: CASTTRAGQGSYEQFF. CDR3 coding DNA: TGTGCCAGCACCACGAGGGCGGGACAGGGATCGTATGAGCAGTTCTTC.

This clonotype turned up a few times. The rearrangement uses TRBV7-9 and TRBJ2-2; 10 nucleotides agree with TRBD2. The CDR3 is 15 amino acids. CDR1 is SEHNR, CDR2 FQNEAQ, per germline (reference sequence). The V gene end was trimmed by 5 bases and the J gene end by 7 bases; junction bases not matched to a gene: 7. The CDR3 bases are TGTGCCAGCAGCGCACTAGCGGGGTCTTACGGGGAGCTGTTTTTT. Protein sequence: CASSALAGSYGELFF.

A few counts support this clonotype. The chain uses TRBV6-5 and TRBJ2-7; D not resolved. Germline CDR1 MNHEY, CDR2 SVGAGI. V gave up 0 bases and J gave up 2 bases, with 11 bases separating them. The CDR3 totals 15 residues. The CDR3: CASSYSGSVAYEQYF. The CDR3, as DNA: TGTGCCAGCAGTTACTCGGGGTCCGTAGCCTACGAGCAGTACTTC.

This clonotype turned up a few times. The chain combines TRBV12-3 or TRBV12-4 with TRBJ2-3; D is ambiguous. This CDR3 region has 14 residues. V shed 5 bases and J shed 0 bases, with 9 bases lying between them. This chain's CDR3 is CASSRVSSTDTQYF. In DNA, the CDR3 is TGTGCCAGCAGTCGGGTCTCTAGCACAGATACGCAGTATTTT.